The 15 T cell receptor beta chains reported below all come from one sample, sequenced in a study of graft-versus-host responses after intestinal transplantation (dated by TCRdb to the early 2020s). Libraries were built with the immunoSEQ multiplex PCR assay. Imported from immuneACCESS, the table was reduced by TCRdb to in-frame sequences with V and J called. These copies leave out some clones; in studies compared against another copy, an unresolved V gene accounts for under half, and the cause of the remainder is not known. A total of tens of thousands of clones appear in this sample, 85% to 95% of them only once. The ten largest clones take up 0.45% to 0.55% of the sample. The time point label of this sample denotes: cells obtained before transplantation from donor or recipient. These TCRs are of unknown antigen specificity. The sample was unstimulated CD8+ T cells sorted from spleen or lymph node cells, taken before intestinal transplant. The receptor source for this set is a human donor who received an intestinal transplant.

The rearrangement uses TRBV7-9 and TRBJ2-7; 8 bases line up with TRBD2. The CDR3 is 16 amino acids. The germline CDR1 and CDR2 sequences are SEHNR and FQNEAQ (reference sequence). Trimming cost V 10 bases and J 3 bases; bases outside gene matches: 17. CDR3 amino acids: CATGGVSVANSYEQYF. In nucleotides, the CDR3 is TGTGCCACCGGGGGGGTTTCTGTTGCCAACAGCTACGAGCAGTACTTC.

The gene calls are TRBV7-8 and TRBJ2-2, with 10 bases lining up with TRBD2. In germline, CDR1 is SGHVS, CDR2 FQNEAQ. This CDR3 contains 16 residues. V trimming: 6 bases; J trimming: 3 bases; junction bases outside the gene matches: 7. CDR3 bases: TGTGCCAGCAGTCTTACTAGCGGGGACTACACCGGGGAGCTGTTTTTT. Translated, it gives CASSLTSGDYTGELFF.

The chain combines TRBV6-1 with TRBJ2-3, with D hard to call. The V end was cut by 1 base, the J end by 5 bases, with 7 bases between. From germline, CDR1 is MNHNS and CDR2 SASEGT. The CDR3 is 13 residues long. Here the CDR3 reads CASSEVVVDTQYF. Written as DNA, the CDR3 is TGTGCCAGCAGTGAAGTAGTGGTAGATACGCAGTATTTT.

V usage is TRBV4-1 and J usage is TRBJ1-5, with TRBD1 as a possible D gene (6 bases). In germline, CDR1 is MGHRA, CDR2 YSYEKL. The CDR3 spans 15 residues. Between the trimmed V and J ends, which lost 4 bases and 5 bases, there was a span of 15 bases. The chain's CDR3 is CASSPQPAGDQPQHF. The DNA of the CDR3 is TGCGCCAGCAGCCCCCAGCCAGCAGGGGATCAGCCCCAGCATTTT.

The chain couples TRBV7-3 to TRBJ2-7, with D tentatively TRBD2 (6 bases). Looked up from germline, CDR1 is SGHTA and CDR2 is FQGTGA. V was trimmed by 6 bases and J by 4 bases, leaving 13 bases between them. The CDR3 sequence is 13 residues long. CDR3 sequence reads: CASSPNSGYEQYF. The CDR3 DNA sequence: TGTGCCAGCAGTCCAAATAGCGGTTACGAGCAGTACTTC.

This chain uses TRBV19 with TRBJ2-7; D may be TRBD2 (6 bases). Germline-derived CDR1 and CDR2 are LNHDA and SQIVND (reference sequence). The V and J ends lost 1 base and 7 bases respectively, with 14 bases between them. The CDR3 is 14 residues long. This CDR3 reads CASSIGNTGVEQYF. For the CDR3, the DNA is TGTGCCAGTAGTATAGGAAACACGGGGGTGGAGCAGTACTTC.

V gene TRBV9 combines with J gene TRBJ2-7, with TRBD2 as a possible D gene (6 bases). CDR1 is SGDLS, CDR2 YYNGEE, per germline. V lost 0 bases and J 2 bases, leaving 12 bases between the germline ends. The CDR3 consists of 15 residues. The CDR3 DNA follows: TGTGCCAGCAGCGTAGGCTTTAGCGGTGCCTACGAGCAGTACTTC. Protein sequence: CASSVGFSGAYEQYF. The whole variable domain, filled in from reference TRBV9 and TRBJ2-7, reads DSGVTQTPKHLITATGQRVTLRCSPRSGDLSVYWYQQSLDQGLQFLIQYYNGEERAKGNILERFSAQQFPDLHSELNLSSLELGDSALYFCASSVGFSGAYEQYFGPGTRLTVT.

The rearrangement uses TRBV27 and TRBJ2-7; TRBD2 might be the D (6 bases). Trimming shortened V by 1 base and J by 1 base, and 11 bases separated the two germline ends. The CDR3 sequence is 15 residues long. The germline V gene encodes CDR1 MNHEY and CDR2 SMNVEV (reference sequence). This CDR3 is CASSLLSGGSYEQYF. CDR3 bases: TGTGCCAGCAGTTTATTATCTGGGGGGTCCTACGAGCAGTACTTC.

V and J are TRBV13 and TRBJ1-3; TRBD1 might be the D (5 bases). Trimming took off 0 bases at V and 0 bases at J, with 6 bases between the two ends. This CDR3 is built from 15 residues. Per germline, CDR1 PRHDT and CDR2 FYEKMQ (reference sequence). The CDR3 loop is CASSLGQVSGNTIYF. CDR3 nucleotides: TGTGCCAGCAGCTTAGGACAGGTCTCTGGAAACACCATATATTTT.

The V gene is TRBV30, the J gene TRBJ2-7; TRBD2 matches at 7 bases. Germline lookup yields CDR1 GTSNPN and CDR2 SVGIG (reference sequence). V lost 7 bases and J lost 4; bases outside the gene matches: 7. This CDR3 has 12 residues. CDR3 nucleotides: TGTGCCTCCAATCCGGGAGGTTACGAGCAGTACTTC. Residues: CASNPGGYEQYF.

The chain has TRBV28 and TRBJ2-1; 10 nucleotides line up with TRBD2. The V segment lost 8 bases and the J segment 7 bases; nucleotides outside the gene matches: 14. The CDR3 has 16 residues. Germline V gene lookup returns CDR1 MDHEN and CDR2 SYDVKM. In DNA form, the CDR3 reads TGTGCCAGCCGCAAACGGGGGGCTAGCGGGAGAAATGAGCAGTTCTTC. Translation: CASRKRGASGRNEQFF. Variable domain in full (rest from reference TRBV28 and TRBJ2-1): DVKVTQSSRYLVKRTGEKVFLECVQDMDHENMFWYRQDPGLGLRLIYFSYDVKMKEKGDIPEGYSVSREKKERFSLILESASTNQTSMYLCASRKRGASGRNEQFFGPGTRLTVL.

The chain combines TRBV27 with TRBJ2-1; 9 nucleotides agree with TRBD2. This CDR3 is 14 amino acids long. V lost 3 bases, J lost 5 bases, and 2 bases stayed unmatched. Germline values: CDR1 MNHEY, CDR2 SMNVEV (reference sequence). The CDR3 region is CASSFAGGNNEQFF. DNA of the CDR3: TGTGCCAGCAGTTTCGCGGGAGGGAACAATGAGCAGTTCTTC.

J is TRBJ2-7 and V is TRBV4-2; 9 bases map to TRBD1. Germline values: CDR1 LGHNA, CDR2 YNFKEQ. There are 20 residues in the CDR3. V was clipped by 0 bases and J by 4 bases; unmatched bases: 19. The CDR3 sequence: CASSQDFTGGGYVDFYEQYF. Written as DNA, the CDR3 is TGTGCCAGCAGCCAAGATTTTACAGGGGGCGGTTATGTGGATTTTTACGAGCAGTACTTC.

The chain uses TRBV9 and TRBJ2-2; TRBD1 agrees at 11 bases. The length of the CDR3 is 15 residues. Trimming took 3 bases from V and 4 from J; bases not matched to a gene: 2. CDR1 and CDR2 (germline): SGDLS, YYNGEE. CDR3 DNA: TGTGCCAGCAGCGCCGGGACAGGGGGCACCGGGGAGCTGTTTTTT. Amino acid sequence: CASSAGTGGTGELFF.

The chain joins TRBV23-1 to TRBJ2-1; D may be TRBD2 (5 bases). TRBV23-1 is recorded as an ORF, its role being uncertain. The CDR3 has 18 amino acids. Trimming pared 0 bases from V and 4 bases from J, leaving 19 bases between. The CDR3 bases are TGCGCCAGCAGTCAATCACCCGTGCAAGTGGGAGAGTACAATGAGCAGTTCTTC. Translated: CASSQSPVQVGEYNEQFF.